This T cell receptor beta chain is drawn from a study of patients and donors after allogeneic stem cell transplantation. TCRdb re-analysed the RT-PCR reads in MiXCR, keeping a single row per CDR3 protein. The sample has over 150,000 distinct CDR3 sequences, roughly 30% seen once. The germline V gene has CDR1 SGHDT and CDR2 YYEEEE. The CDR3 has 13 amino acids. V lost 2 bases, J lost 3 bases, and 8 bases lay in between. This clonotype was observed a handful of times. The receptor's source is a human donor who was either an allogeneic HSCT recipient or a stem cell or donor lymphocyte infusion donor (not recorded which). It is not recorded whose cells these are; they may come from a transplant donor. The chain combines TRBV5-6 with TRBJ2-5, with D possibly called TRBD1 or TRBD2 (5 bases each). Sequenced input: blood, either unsorted or a sorted T cell fraction (not recorded which). The DNA for the CDR3 is TGTGCCAGCAGCTTTATGGGGGAAGAGACCCAGTACTTC. Amino acids: CASSFMGEETQYF.